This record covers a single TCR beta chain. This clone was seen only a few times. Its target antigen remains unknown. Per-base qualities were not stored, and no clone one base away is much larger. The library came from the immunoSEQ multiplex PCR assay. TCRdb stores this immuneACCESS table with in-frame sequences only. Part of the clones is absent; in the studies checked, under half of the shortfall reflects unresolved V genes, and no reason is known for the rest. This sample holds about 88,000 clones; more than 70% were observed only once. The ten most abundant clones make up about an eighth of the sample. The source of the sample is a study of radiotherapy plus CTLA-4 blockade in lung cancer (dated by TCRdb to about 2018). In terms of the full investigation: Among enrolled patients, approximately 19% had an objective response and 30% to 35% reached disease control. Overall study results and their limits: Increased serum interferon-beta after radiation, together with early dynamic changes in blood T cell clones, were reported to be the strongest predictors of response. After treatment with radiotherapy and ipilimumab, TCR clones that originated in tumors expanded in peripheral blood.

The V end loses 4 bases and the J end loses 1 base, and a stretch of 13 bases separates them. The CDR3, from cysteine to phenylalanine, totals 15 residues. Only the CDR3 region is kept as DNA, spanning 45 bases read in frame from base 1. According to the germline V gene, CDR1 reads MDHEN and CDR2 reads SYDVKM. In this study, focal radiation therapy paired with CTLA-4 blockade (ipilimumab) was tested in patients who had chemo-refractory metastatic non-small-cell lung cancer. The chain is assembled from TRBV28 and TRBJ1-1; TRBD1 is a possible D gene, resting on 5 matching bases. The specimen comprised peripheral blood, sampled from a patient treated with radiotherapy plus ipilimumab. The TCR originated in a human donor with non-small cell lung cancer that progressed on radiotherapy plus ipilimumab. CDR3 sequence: CASSYWGRGNTEAFF. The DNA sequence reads TGTGCCAGCAGTTATTGGGGGAGGGGGAACACTGAAGCTTTCTTT.